This T cell receptor beta chain was identified during a study of T cells in Graves' hyperthyroidism and ophthalmopathy. Amplified regions were TCR beta CDR3 sequences from RNA transcripts. The HTBI primer set drove a first-round RT-PCR of the TCR CDR3. One entry per CDR3 protein results from TCRdb running MiXCR on the multiplex PCR reads. The table lists roughly 100,000 distinct CDR3 sequences, roughly 49% of them singletons. This clonotype has a count of ten or more. CDR3 size: 16 residues. Per germline, CDR1 SGHTA and CDR2 FQGNSA. V trimming: 1 base; J trimming: 7 bases; junction bases outside the gene matches: 12.

The source of this sequence is a woman aged 40 to 50 with Graves' hyperthyroidism. Material: blood. The rearrangement links TRBV7-2 to TRBJ2-7, with TRBD2 matching over 8 bases. In DNA, the CDR3 is TGTGCCAGCAGCTTAGGAGCTAGCGGGCCTCTCAGAGAGCAGTACTTC. It translates to CASSLGASGPLREQYF.